This TCR beta chain was identified in a study of response to subunit inactivated influenza vaccine (dated by TCRdb to the late 2010s). General notes on the study: Deep quantitative profiling of the T cell receptor repertoire was used in the study to follow responses to a trivalent subunit inactivated influenza vaccine.

The germline V gene specifies SNHLY as CDR1 and FYNNEI as CDR2. Relative to germline, V is 0 bases shorter and J is 2 bases shorter, with 14 bases between their ends. The CDR3 holds 16 amino acids from the cysteine to the phenylalanine. Only the CDR3 DNA stays, 48 bases, in frame from base 1. The receptor library was made with RT-PCR. Data came from an Illumina HiSeq 2500. TCRdb passed the public sequencing reads through fastp at Q25 and MiXCR, retaining productive beta sequences. For every CDR3 protein sequence, its rows merge into one entry that carries the most common genes and DNA. Here the sample has under 950,000 distinct CDR3 sequences; 21% occur a single time. The top ten clonotypes cover roughly 10% of the sample. Beyond this particular receptor, the publication reports: According to the authors, only a limited number of new T cells may be recruited by each seasonal influenza vaccination.

On this clonotype itself: The specificity of this receptor is unknown. Base qualities were left out, and no much larger clone turns up one base away.

This receptor chain uses TRBV2 and TRBJ2-7; a confident D gene designation cannot be given. Sequences were derived from PBMCs from blood, sampled around 5 days after vaccination. This receptor was taken from a man aged 50 or older who received an inactivated influenza vaccine. Donor details come from another sample of the same person, matched by shared clones. In nucleotide form, the sequence is TGTGCCAGCAGTGAAGCCCCCATTTACAAGACCTACGAGCAGTACTTC. Its protein product is CASSEAPIYKTYEQYF.